The entry below gives a single T cell receptor (beta chain) sequence along with its context. Its specificity is not known. The data belong to a study of blood T cells in healthy people across ages. Findings of the study overall: Changes seen in expanded clonotypes were possibly confounded by donor CMV status left unknown. The long-lived group displayed more naive CD4+ cells, plus higher diversity, than the aged donors did.

It was with a sample-barcoded 5' primer and a J-beta primer mix that a second PCR of roughly 6 to 12 cycles was run. Every cDNA molecule bore a tag from a template-switch adaptor containing 12 random nucleotides. TCRdb fed the 5' RACE reads into MiXCR, producing one record per CDR3 protein. The sample holds 850,000 to 950,000 distinct CDR3 sequences, around 30% seen once. CDR1 is SGHRS, CDR2 YFSETQ, per germline. The trim removed 4 bases at V and 7 bases at J, leaving 21 bases unmatched. The CDR3 runs to 18 residues. The source material was blood. The receptor was isolated from a woman older than 75 in good health. The chain joins TRBV5-1 to TRBJ1-2; TRBD1 matches 8 bases. As DNA, the CDR3 is TGCGCCAGCAGCCCACGAACCCAGGACAGGGACTCCCTAGGTGGCTACACCTTC. Amino acid sequence: CASSPRTQDRDSLGGYTF.